Listed below are T cell receptor beta chains from one sample, sequenced in a study of identical twins. MiXCR, run by TCRdb on the 5' RACE reads, gives a single entry per CDR3 protein. Found here are under 250,000 distinct CDR3 sequences, more than 6.5% of them singletons; the top ten hold around 2.1%. This same sample was also part of a study on yellow fever vaccine responses in identical twins.

The sample taken for sequencing was memory (CD45RO+) T cells sorted from blood. Receptors originate from a woman aged 18-29 years in good health. CDR3s include the opening cysteine and the closing phenylalanine or tryptophan. Fields, in order: D gene, J gene, clone size, V gene, CDR3 DNA, CDR3 protein. D genes are given only for firm matches. Clone size is shown for a subset of rows, as once, few, many or a class of expanded clone.

d_gene: .
j_gene: TRBJ2-7
abundance: .
v_gene: TRBV28
CDR3nt: TGTGCCAGCAAGGGCCCGTACTACGAGCAGTACTTC
CDR3aa: CASKGPYYEQYF

d_gene: .
j_gene: TRBJ2-7
abundance: few
v_gene: TRBV7-9
CDR3nt: TGTGCCAGCAGTCAACAGGGTAGAGCCTACGAGCAGTACTTC
CDR3aa: CASSQQGRAYEQYF

d_gene: .
j_gene: TRBJ2-1
abundance: .
v_gene: TRBV12-3/TRBV12-4
CDR3nt: TGTGCCTGCAGTTTTGAATCCGGGACTCTAGGATCGTACAATGAGCAGTTCTTC
CDR3aa: CACSFESGTLGSYNEQFF

d_gene: .
j_gene: TRBJ2-7
abundance: many
v_gene: TRBV27
CDR3nt: TGTGCCAGCAGTCCCTCGGACAGTACCTACGAGCAGTACTTC
CDR3aa: CASSPSDSTYEQYF

d_gene: .
j_gene: TRBJ1-6
abundance: many
v_gene: TRBV27
CDR3nt: TGTGCCAGCAGTTTATTACAGGGAAATTCACCCCTCCACTTT
CDR3aa: CASSLLQGNSPLHF

d_gene: .
j_gene: TRBJ2-7
abundance: many
v_gene: TRBV3-1
CDR3nt: TGTGCCAGCAGCCGCTATCCCTACGAGCAGTACTTC
CDR3aa: CASSRYPYEQYF

d_gene: .
j_gene: TRBJ2-1
abundance: many
v_gene: TRBV11-3
CDR3nt: TGTGCCAGCAGCTTAGGGAATGAGCAGTTCTTC
CDR3aa: CASSLGNEQFF

d_gene: .
j_gene: TRBJ1-4
abundance: many
v_gene: TRBV28
CDR3nt: TGTGTAGGGGGGCGAACTAATGAAAAACTGTTTTTT
CDR3aa: CVGGRTNEKLFF

d_gene: TRBD1
j_gene: TRBJ1-1
abundance: many
v_gene: TRBV20-1
CDR3nt: TGCAGTGCTACTTTACAGGGGACGCACACTGAAGCTTTCTTT
CDR3aa: CSATLQGTHTEAFF

d_gene: .
j_gene: TRBJ2-1
abundance: few
v_gene: TRBV20-1
CDR3nt: TGCAGTGCTAGAGATTGGGGAGCCGACAATGAGCAGTTCTTC
CDR3aa: CSARDWGADNEQFF

d_gene: TRBD1
j_gene: TRBJ2-1
abundance: many
v_gene: TRBV5-1
CDR3nt: TGCGCCAGCAGCGAAGGGACAGGAAATGAGCAGTTCTTC
CDR3aa: CASSEGTGNEQFF

d_gene: .
j_gene: TRBJ1-3
abundance: .
v_gene: TRBV6-4
CDR3nt: TGTGCCAGCTCTGAAGGGGGATCCGGAAACACCATATATTTT
CDR3aa: CASSEGGSGNTIYF

d_gene: .
j_gene: TRBJ2-1
abundance: medium-sized
v_gene: TRBV5-1
CDR3nt: TGCGCCAGCAGCTTAGGGGCTATCGGTCGGAATGAGCAGTTCTTC
CDR3aa: CASSLGAIGRNEQFF